This TCR beta chain was sequenced during a study of blood T cell repertoires in COVID-19 (dated by TCRdb to about 2020). The study in broad terms: Samples covering the acute and convalescent phases of COVID-19 were provided by collaborators in the United States, Italy and Spain. The repertoires were released in a freely available public database meant as a resource for research on the immune response to SARS-CoV-2. Where available, HLA class I and class II types were taken from metadata supplied by the sample provider and were not determined by assay-based typing. The material from the prospective study consisted of cDNA or gDNA derived from T cells, B-cell-depleted T cells, or PBMCs. The sample metadata nearly always contained a de-identified subject ID, COVID-19 status, age in years and sex. Samples came from the ongoing ImmuneRACE study (first 160 participants) plus 1,254 subjects from 6 global collaborators. Deeply sampled blood TCRbeta repertoires from subjects exposed to, actively infected with, or recovered from COVID-19 were included in the dataset. Here is what the overall study found, with its caveats: How much clinical and demographic metadata was included differed by source and by participant, and the metadata was provided uncurated.

This clone is medium-sized (0.01 to 0.1%) in its sample. There is no known antigen for this receptor. No base quality values were provided; no much bigger clone lies one nucleotide off. The immunoSEQ Assay, a bias-controlled multiplex PCR, was used to amplify TCRbeta CDR3 regions from genomic DNA. Per the authors' processing: The number of nucleated cells in each sample was estimated by amplification of reference gene primers within the assay. To quantify the absolute abundance of each unique TCRbeta CDR3 rearrangement, sequence reads were collapsed and filtered. For each sample, productive Simpson clonality was calculated as the square root of Simpson's diversity index over productive rearrangements. TCRdb re-hosts the immuneACCESS table, in-frame sequences only. Its copies lack some clones; in the studies checked, an unresolved V gene accounts for under half of them, and the cause for the rest is not known. The DNA was the basis for D and trimming; V, J and clone size are from that table. The sample data list roughly 250,000 clones, and about 90% of these were observed just once. The ten largest clones add up to nearly 6.5% of the sample.

In the prospective study, participants were roughly 18 to 95 years old, resided in 20 to 30 geographic areas of the United States, and were enrolled through a virtual design. To assign participants to cohorts, the prospective study relied on clinical history that participants themselves reported in a screening survey and a study questionnaire. Mobile phlebotomists in the prospective study collected whole blood, serum and a nasopharyngeal or oropharyngeal swab from every participant. Prospective study participants could optionally give additional blood draws and questionnaires over an approximately 2-month period. Prospective study blood samples were shipped either frozen or at room temperature before DNA extraction. From the cysteine up to the phenylalanine, the CDR3 has a length of 14 residues. The CDR3 DNA has 42 bases and is translated from base 1. Reading the germline V gene gives CDR1 SNHLY and CDR2 FYNNEI. Trimming takes 8 bases from V and 7 bases from J, and the germline ends sit 21 bases apart.

Sequencing was carried out using PBMCs or T cells enriched from blood (not recorded which). The receptor comes from a woman aged 30 to 39 with acute COVID-19. The chain employs TRBV2 and TRBJ2-7; D gene: possibly TRBD2, on 6 matching bases. Here the CDR3 is given as CASVRDSGVEEQYF. At the DNA level, the sequence is TGTGCCAGCGTGCGGGACTCCGGCGTGGAAGAGCAGTACTTC.